These T cell receptor beta chains were read from a single sample in a study of T-cell memory formation after mild COVID-19. One entry per CDR3 protein, called by TCRdb with MiXCR from the 5' RACE reads. In the table there are about 350,000 distinct CDR3 sequences, approximately 13% of which are singletons. Specimen: PBMCs or a T cell subset sorted from them (not recorded which). These receptors were taken from a man aged 18 to 29 who had mild COVID-19 (a few samples of this study predate the infection). Cell type and time point are not known. Both conserved end residues are part of each CDR3. The order of the fields is clone size, J gene, V gene, D gene, CDR3 DNA, CDR3 protein. D genes are given only for firm matches. Clone size appears in some rows only: once, few, many, or a class for an expanded clone.

>NA|TRBJ1-1|TRBV6-5|NA
TGTGCCAGCAGTTACTCCCTCGGGGTAGCCACTGAAGCTTTCTTT
CASSYSLGVATEAFF
>many|TRBJ2-5|TRBV5-1|NA
TGCGCCAGCAGCTTAGGCAGGCAAGAGACCCAGTACTTC
CASSLGRQETQYF
>NA|TRBJ2-1|TRBV20-1|TRBD2
TGCAGTGCTACAGGGACTAGCGGTAAGATAGGTGGCTCCTACAATGAGCAGTTCTTC
CSATGTSGKIGGSYNEQFF
>few|TRBJ1-5|TRBV5-6|NA
TGTGCCAGCAGCCACCGGGACCGAGACTATAGCAATCAGCCCCAGCATTTT
CASSHRDRDYSNQPQHF
>few|TRBJ1-5|TRBV5-1|NA
TGCGCCAGCAGCTCAAGGGGAGATAGCAATCAGCCCCAGCATTTT
CASSSRGDSNQPQHF
>NA|TRBJ1-5|TRBV27|NA
TGTGCCAGCAGTTTATTCCCCGGGACGACTCTGAGGGCCCAGCATTTT
CASSLFPGTTLRAQHF
>few|TRBJ2-5|TRBV4-3|NA
TGCGCCAGCAGCCAGGAACTCGGACGGAGTAGGGCCCAGTACTTC
CASSQELGRSRAQYF
>NA|TRBJ2-1|TRBV5-1|NA
TGCGCCAGCGCTCAGGGGGGCGCCTACAATGAGCAGTTCTTC
CASAQGGAYNEQFF
>few|TRBJ1-2|TRBV20-1|NA
TGCAGTGCCGGAAGGGCAGGCCCGTACGAGGGTGGCTACACCTTC
CSAGRAGPYEGGYTF
>few|TRBJ1-2|TRBV4-2|NA
TGTGCCAGCAGCCAAGATTCAACAGGAGTGGCTAACTATGGCTACACCTTC
CASSQDSTGVANYGYTF
>NA|TRBJ2-1|TRBV13|TRBD2
TGTGCCAGCAGCAGACTAGCGGGGGAGCTTAATGAGCAGTTCTTC
CASSRLAGELNEQFF
>few|TRBJ2-5|TRBV6-2/TRBV6-3|TRBD2
TGTGCCAGCAGTTACCTCCTACGGCGGGGGGGCGGAGAAGAGACCCAGTACTTC
CASSYLLRRGGGEETQYF
>NA|TRBJ1-2|TRBV15|NA
TGTGCCACCAGCAGAGACGGGGGAGCCTATGGCTACACCTTC
CATSRDGGAYGYTF
>few|TRBJ2-1|TRBV15|NA
TGTGCCACCAGCAGAGCGTTTGGGGGTGAGCAGTTCTTC
CATSRAFGGEQFF
>NA|TRBJ2-2|TRBV2|NA
TGTGCCAGCAGTCTACTGGGGCAGGGTTTCACCGGGGAGCTGTTTTTT
CASSLLGQGFTGELFF
>few|TRBJ2-5|TRBV6-5|NA
TGTGCCAGCAGAGCGGGACAGCCCCAAGAGACCCAGTACTTC
CASRAGQPQETQYF
>many|TRBJ2-2|TRBV12-3/TRBV12-4|TRBD2
TGTGCCAGCAGTTTAGCAGGACTAGGAACCGGGGAGCTGTTTTTT
CASSLAGLGTGELFF
>few|TRBJ2-3|TRBV24-1|NA
TGTGCCACCAGTGGGGGGCCTAGCACAGATACGCAGTATTTT
CATSGGPSTDTQYF
>NA|TRBJ2-7|TRBV12-3/TRBV12-4|NA
TGTGCCAGCGGTAACTACGAGCAGTACTTC
CASGNYEQYF
>NA|TRBJ2-3|TRBV7-6|NA
TGTGCCAGCAGCTTGGGGGGGCCCATCGATACGCAGTATTTT
CASSLGGPIDTQYF
>many|TRBJ1-5|TRBV6-2/TRBV6-3|NA
TGTGCCAGCCCCAAGATGCCCCTGGACCTTTATAGCAATCAGCCCCAGCATTTT
CASPKMPLDLYSNQPQHF
>NA|TRBJ1-5|TRBV20-1|NA
TGCAGTGCTAGGACGGAACTCAATCAGCCCCAGCATTTT
CSARTELNQPQHF
>NA|TRBJ1-1|TRBV4-2|NA
TGTGCCAGCAGCCAAGTAGGTAACACTGAAGCTTTCTTT
CASSQVGNTEAFF
>NA|TRBJ2-7|TRBV5-6|TRBD2
TGTGCCAGCAGCTCCGCGGGGGGGACCTACGAGCAGTACTTC
CASSSAGGTYEQYF
>NA|TRBJ1-3|TRBV4-3|NA
TGCGCCAGCAGCGTAGGCAGGAACTCTGGAAACACCATATATTTT
CASSVGRNSGNTIYF
>NA|TRBJ2-3|TRBV28|TRBD1
TGTGCCAGCAGCCGAACGCCGGGACAGGGGTTTCGAGGCACAGATACGCAGTATTTT
CASSRTPGQGFRGTDTQYF
>few|TRBJ2-2|TRBV10-3|TRBD2
TGTGCCATCAGTGAGTTCCCACGGCAGCGGGGCCATACCGGGGAGCTGTTTTTT
CAISEFPRQRGHTGELFF
>NA|TRBJ1-6|TRBV27|NA
TGTGCCAGCAGTATAGGGGGGAGTTACAATTCACCCCTCCACTTT
CASSIGGSYNSPLHF
>many|TRBJ2-5|TRBV5-1|NA
TGTGCCAGCAGCTTGGGACTCCAAGAGACCCAGTACTTC
CASSLGLQETQYF
>few|TRBJ2-2|TRBV29-1|NA
TGCAGCATTAACGGGGGCGGACAGAACACCGGGGAGCTGTTTTTT
CSINGGGQNTGELFF
>NA|TRBJ1-2|TRBV7-3|NA
TGTGCCAGCCTCCCCCCCGGTTCCCGGCACGATGGCTACACCTTC
CASLPPGSRHDGYTF
>few|TRBJ2-7|TRBV12-3/TRBV12-4|NA
TGTGCCAGCAGTTTTGGCGGGGTGGGGTACGAGCAGTACTTC
CASSFGGVGYEQYF
>many|TRBJ2-4|TRBV12-3/TRBV12-4|NA
TGTGCCAGCAGCCCCGACGGTACCTGGGGCAACATTCAGTACTTC
CASSPDGTWGNIQYF
>many|TRBJ2-5|TRBV7-6|TRBD2
TGTGCCAGCAGTGGGCGGGGGGTCACGGAGGGAGAGACCCAGTACTTC
CASSGRGVTEGETQYF
>many|TRBJ2-6|TRBV18|NA
TGTGCCAGCTCACCCCCCCACTCTGGGGCCAACGTCCTGACTTTC
CASSPPHSGANVLTF
>few|TRBJ2-5|TRBV7-9|NA
TGTGCCAGCAGCTCCTCGGGAGGGGGCGCATGGGAGACCCAGTACTTC
CASSSSGGGAWETQYF
>few|TRBJ1-4|TRBV6-5|NA
TGTGCCAGCAGTTACGGGCGGGGCCTAACTAATGAAAAACTGTTTTTT
CASSYGRGLTNEKLFF
>few|TRBJ1-4|TRBV4-1|NA
TGCGCCAGCAGCGTCCGGGACTCCAACGCTGAAAAACTGTTTTTT
CASSVRDSNAEKLFF
>many|TRBJ2-1|TRBV4-2|NA
TGTGCCAGCAGCCAAGGGACGTACAATGAGCAGTTCTTC
CASSQGTYNEQFF
>many|TRBJ2-5|TRBV9|NA
TGTGCCAGCAGCGTAGCGGCTCAAGAGACCCAGTACTTC
CASSVAAQETQYF
>NA|TRBJ1-4|TRBV7-9|NA
TGTGCCAGCCGAGGGGAGGGGAGAGAAAAACTGTTTTTT
CASRGEGREKLFF
>many|TRBJ1-6|TRBV5-1|NA
TGCGCCAGCAGCGAGGACGGGGGATATTCACCCCTCCACTTT
CASSEDGGYSPLHF
>NA|TRBJ2-1|TRBV18|TRBD1
TGTGCCAGCTCCCGTGGACAGGGGGGATACAATGATCAGTTCTTC
CASSRGQGGYNDQFF
>few|TRBJ1-4|TRBV7-9|NA
TGTGCCAGCAGCTTAGGGGCCGCAAGGACTAATGAAAAACTGTTTTTT
CASSLGAARTNEKLFF
>NA|TRBJ2-3|TRBV6-2/TRBV6-3|NA
TGTGCCAGCAGGGCAGACTACACAGATACGCAGTATTTT
CASRADYTDTQYF
>NA|TRBJ1-2|TRBV10-3|TRBD1
TGTGCCATCAGTGAAGGGGGCTTGAACTATGGCTACACCTTC
CAISEGGLNYGYTF